What follows describes a single T cell receptor beta chain. The data are from a study of blood T cell repertoires in COVID-19. Study details: In each case, the material was cDNA or gDNA derived from T cells, B-cell-depleted T cells, or PBMCs.

For recovered donors of Cohort 3, there were two negative PCRs, clearance, or symptom resolution. Trimming took 4 bases from V and 1 from J; bases not matched to a gene: 4. This CDR3 has 15 residues. Germline V CDR1 and CDR2: SQVTM, ANQGSEA. Assay: immunoSEQ multiplex PCR; the TCRdb copy retains only in-frame clones and omits some. This table holds roughly 250,000 clones, about 85% found once. The source material was PBMCs or T cells enriched from blood (not recorded which). This receptor was taken from a woman between 50 and 59 years old who had recovered from COVID-19. V and J are TRBV29-1 and TRBJ2-5; TRBD2 aligns across 12 bases. The CDR3 protein is CSVGLAGVRQETQYF. The CDR3 nucleotides are TGCAGCGTTGGACTAGCGGGAGTCCGCCAAGAGACCCAGTACTTC. The variable domain in full, with the rest retrieved from reference TRBV29-1 and TRBJ2-5, is SAVISQKPSRDICQRGTSLTIQCQVDSQVTMMFWYRQQPGQSLTLIATANQGSEATYESGFVIDKFPISRPNLTFSTLTVSNMSPEDSSIYLCSVGLAGVRQETQYFGPGTRLLVL.